This T cell receptor (beta chain) was found in a study of OX40 agonist ivuxolimab in advanced cancers. Study as a whole: Given to patients was ivuxolimab, an agonistic anti-OX40 (CD134) antibody.

In the case of this clone: The antigen is unknown.

The CDR3 spans 15 residues. With V trimmed by 7 bases and J by 6 bases, 9 bases remained unmatched. From germline, CDR1 is SNHLY and CDR2 FYNNEI. Only in-frame clones appear in the TCRdb table, and some are missing; sequencing was by immunoSEQ multiplex PCR. The sample has 90,000 to 120,000 clones, 80% to 95% seen once; the top ten hold about 0.67%. Study-wide results and limits: More expanded clones were seen, on average, in CD8+ T cells than in CD4+.

The sample here was CD4+ or CD8+ T cells sorted from blood, taken in a trial of the OX40 agonist ivuxolimab. This sequence originates from an adult with an advanced solid tumor such as melanoma, head and neck, liver or kidney cancer. V is TRBV2 and J is TRBJ2-1; 10 nucleotides match TRBD1. The CDR3 bases are TGTGCCAGCACGCGGGACAGGGGAAATCCCAATGAGCAGTTCTTC. This sequence encodes CASTRDRGNPNEQFF.